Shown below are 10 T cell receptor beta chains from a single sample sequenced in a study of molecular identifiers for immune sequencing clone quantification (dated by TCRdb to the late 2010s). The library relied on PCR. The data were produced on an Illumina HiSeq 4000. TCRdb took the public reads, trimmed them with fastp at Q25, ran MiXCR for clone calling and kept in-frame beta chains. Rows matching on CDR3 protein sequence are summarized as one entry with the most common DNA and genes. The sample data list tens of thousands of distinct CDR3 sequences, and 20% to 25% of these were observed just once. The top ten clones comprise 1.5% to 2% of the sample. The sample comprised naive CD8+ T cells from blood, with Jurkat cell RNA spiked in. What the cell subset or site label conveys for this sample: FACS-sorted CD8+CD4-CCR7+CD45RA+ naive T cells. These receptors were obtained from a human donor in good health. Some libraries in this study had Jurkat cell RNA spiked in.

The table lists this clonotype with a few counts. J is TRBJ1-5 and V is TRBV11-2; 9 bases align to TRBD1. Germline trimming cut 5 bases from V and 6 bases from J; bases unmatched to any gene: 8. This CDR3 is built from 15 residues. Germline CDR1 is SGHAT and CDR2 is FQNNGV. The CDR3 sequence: CASSIAGTGFQPQHF. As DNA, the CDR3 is TGTGCCAGCAGCATCGCCGGGACAGGGTTTCAGCCCCAGCATTTT.

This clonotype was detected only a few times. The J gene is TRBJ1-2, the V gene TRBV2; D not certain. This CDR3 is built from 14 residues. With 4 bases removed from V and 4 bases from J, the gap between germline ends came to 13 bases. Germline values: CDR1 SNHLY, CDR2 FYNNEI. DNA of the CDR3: TGTGCCAGCAGTGCAGGAACAGAGTTCTATGGCTACACCTTC. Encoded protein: CASSAGTEFYGYTF.

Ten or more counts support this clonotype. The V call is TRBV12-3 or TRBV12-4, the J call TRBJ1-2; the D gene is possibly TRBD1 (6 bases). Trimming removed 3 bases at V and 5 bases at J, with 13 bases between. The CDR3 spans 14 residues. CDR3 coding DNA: TGTGCCAGCAGTTTCCCAGGGGCAGAGTATGGCTACACCTTC. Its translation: CASSFPGAEYGYTF.

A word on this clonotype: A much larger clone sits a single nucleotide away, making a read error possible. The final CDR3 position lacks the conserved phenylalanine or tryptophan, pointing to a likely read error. The CDR3 loop is CATSDLTSGNTGELFS. CDR3 DNA: TGTGCCACCAGTGATTTGACTAGCGGAAACACCGGGGAGCTGTTTTCT. J is TRBJ2-2 and V is TRBV24-1; 8 bases agree with TRBD2. V gave up 0 bases and J gave up 2 bases; unmatched junction bases: 1. CDR1 and CDR2 (germline): KGHDR, SFDVKD. The CDR3 runs 16 residues.

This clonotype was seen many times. CDR3 coding DNA: TGCGCCAGCAGCCAAGATCGGACAGGGTGGACTGAAGCTTTCTTT. It translates to CASSQDRTGWTEAFF. The V gene is TRBV4-3, the J gene TRBJ1-1; 8 bases line up with TRBD1. Germline loops: CDR1 LGHNA, CDR2 YSLEER. CDR3 length equals 15 residues. After removal of 0 bases from V and 5 bases from J, the junction contained 5 bases not matched to a gene.

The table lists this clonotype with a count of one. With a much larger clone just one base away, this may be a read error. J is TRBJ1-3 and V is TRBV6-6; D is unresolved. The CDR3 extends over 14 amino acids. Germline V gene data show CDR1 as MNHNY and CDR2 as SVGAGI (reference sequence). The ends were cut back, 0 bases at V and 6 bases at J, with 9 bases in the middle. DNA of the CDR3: TGTGCCAGCAGTTACTCGACTGAAGAAAACACCATATATTTT. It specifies CASSYSTEENTIYF.

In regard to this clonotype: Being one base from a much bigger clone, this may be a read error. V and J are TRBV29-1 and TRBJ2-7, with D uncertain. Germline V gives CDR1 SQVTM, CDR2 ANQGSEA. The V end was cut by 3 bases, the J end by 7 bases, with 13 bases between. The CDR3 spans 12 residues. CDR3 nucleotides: TGCAGCGTTGATGGTAGGTACGATGAGCAGTACTTC. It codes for CSVDGRYDEQYF.

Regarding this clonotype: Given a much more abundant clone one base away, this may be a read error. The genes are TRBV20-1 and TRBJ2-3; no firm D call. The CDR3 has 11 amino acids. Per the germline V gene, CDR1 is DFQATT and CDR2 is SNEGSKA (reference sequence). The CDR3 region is CSARVTDTRYF. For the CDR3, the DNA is TGCAGTGCTAGAGTCACAGATACGCGGTATTTT.

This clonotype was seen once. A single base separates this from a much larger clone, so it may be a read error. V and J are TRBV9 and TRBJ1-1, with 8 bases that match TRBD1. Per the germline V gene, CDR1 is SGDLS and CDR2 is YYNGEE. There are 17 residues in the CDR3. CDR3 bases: TGTGCCAGCAGCCTTTCTACCCAGACAGGGGCTCACACTGAAGCTTACTTT. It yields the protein CASSLSTQTGAHTEAYF.

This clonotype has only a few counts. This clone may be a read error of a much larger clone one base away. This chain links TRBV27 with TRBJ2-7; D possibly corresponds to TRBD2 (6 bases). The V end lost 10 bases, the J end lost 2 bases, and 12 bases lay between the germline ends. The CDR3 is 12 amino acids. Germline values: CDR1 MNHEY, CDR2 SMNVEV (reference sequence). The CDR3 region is CANGREPYEQYF. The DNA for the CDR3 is TGTGCCAACGGTCGGGAGCCCTACGAGCAGTACTTC.